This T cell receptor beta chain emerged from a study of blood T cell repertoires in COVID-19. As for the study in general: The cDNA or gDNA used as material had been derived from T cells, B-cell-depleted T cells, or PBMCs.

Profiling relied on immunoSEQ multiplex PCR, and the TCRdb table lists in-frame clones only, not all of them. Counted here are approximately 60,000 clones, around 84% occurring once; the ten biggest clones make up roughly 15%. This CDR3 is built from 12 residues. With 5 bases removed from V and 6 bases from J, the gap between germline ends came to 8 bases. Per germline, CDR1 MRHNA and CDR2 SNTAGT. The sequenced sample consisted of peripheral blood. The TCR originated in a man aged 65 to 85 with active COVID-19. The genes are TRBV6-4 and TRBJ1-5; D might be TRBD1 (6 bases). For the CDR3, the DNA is TGTGCCAGCAGTCGGACAGTTCAGCCCCAGCATTTT. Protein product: CASSRTVQPQHF.